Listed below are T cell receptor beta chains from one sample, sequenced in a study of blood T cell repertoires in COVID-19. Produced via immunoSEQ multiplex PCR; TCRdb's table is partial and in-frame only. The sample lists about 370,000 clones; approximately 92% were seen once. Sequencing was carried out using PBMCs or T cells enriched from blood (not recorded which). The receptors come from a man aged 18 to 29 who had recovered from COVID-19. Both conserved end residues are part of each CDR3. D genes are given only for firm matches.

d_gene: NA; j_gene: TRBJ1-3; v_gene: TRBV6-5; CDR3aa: CASILSQEAGNTIYF; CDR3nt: TGTGCCAGCATCCTAAGCCAGGAGGCTGGAAACACCATATATTTT
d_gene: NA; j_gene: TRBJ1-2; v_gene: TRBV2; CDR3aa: CASTIGAGRYGYTF; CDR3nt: TGTGCCAGCACCATAGGGGCAGGACGGTATGGCTACACCTTC
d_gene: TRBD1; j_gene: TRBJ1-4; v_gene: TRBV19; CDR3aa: CASRKDRVANEKLFF; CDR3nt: TGTGCCAGTAGAAAAGACAGGGTGGCTAATGAAAAACTGTTTTTT
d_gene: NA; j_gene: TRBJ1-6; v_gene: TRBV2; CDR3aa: CASIRTAYNSPLHF; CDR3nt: TGTGCCAGCATCAGGACAGCCTATAATTCACCCCTCCACTTT
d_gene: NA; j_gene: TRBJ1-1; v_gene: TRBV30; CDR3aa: CAWSVGVSTEAFF; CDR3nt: TGTGCCTGGAGTGTTGGTGTGAGCACTGAAGCTTTCTTT
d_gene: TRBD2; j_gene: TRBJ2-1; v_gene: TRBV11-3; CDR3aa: CASSPASGNNEQFF; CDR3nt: TGTGCCAGCAGCCCGGCTAGCGGGAATAATGAGCAGTTCTTC
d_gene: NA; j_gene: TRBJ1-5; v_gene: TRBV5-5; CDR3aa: CASTTRGESNQPQHF; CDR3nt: TGTGCCAGCACCACCCGCGGGGAGAGCAATCAGCCCCAGCATTTT
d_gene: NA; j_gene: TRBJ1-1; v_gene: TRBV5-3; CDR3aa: CARSTTLGGEAFF; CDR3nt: TGTGCCAGAAGCACTACTCTCGGCGGTGAAGCTTTCTTT
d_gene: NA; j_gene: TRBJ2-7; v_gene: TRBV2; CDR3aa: CASRGTRSYEQYF; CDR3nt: TGTGCCAGCAGGGGGACACGTTCCTACGAGCAGTACTTC
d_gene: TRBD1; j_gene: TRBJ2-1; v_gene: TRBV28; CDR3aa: CASNRQGNEQFF; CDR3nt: TGTGCCAGTAACCGACAGGGTAATGAGCAGTTCTTC
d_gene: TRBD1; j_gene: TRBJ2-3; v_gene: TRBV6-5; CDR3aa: CASSLGTGTDTQYF; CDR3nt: TGTGCCAGCAGTTTGGGGACAGGAACAGATACGCAGTATTTT